This T cell receptor (beta chain) originates from a study of shared clonotypes between healthy human individuals. Study conclusions and caveats: Larger estimated richness was generally recorded for naive subsets relative to memory subsets.

Positively selected for CCR7, the CD45RO-negative cells used as naive CD8 cells excluded terminally differentiated effector memory CD45RA+ cells. This CDR3 contains 12 residues. Germline V CDR1 and CDR2: SGDLS, YYNGEE. The V end was cut by 0 bases, the J end by 5 bases, with 6 bases between. When replicate PCRs were run on sorted subsets, they used 200 ng DNA, some 30,000 T cell genomes. Clones were sequenced by immunoSEQ multiplex PCR, and TCRdb holds only the in-frame ones, with some missing. The sample has about 2 million clones, roughly 94% seen once. For this clone: As yet, its antigen is unknown.

The sequencing input was naive CD8+ T cells sorted from blood. J is TRBJ2-7 and V is TRBV9, with D uncertain. The receptor was isolated from a young man in good health. The CDR3 sequence is CASSVDEDEQYF. The CDR3 DNA is TGTGCCAGCAGCGTAGACGAAGACGAGCAGTACTTC.